These T cell receptor beta chains were read from a single sample in a study of human T cells and chemical hapten exposure. TCRdb reprocessed the reads with MiXCR, giving one entry per CDR3 protein. The sample lists fewer than 150,000 distinct CDR3 sequences; over 7.5% were seen once. The sequencing sample was made of whole blood. The receptors stem from a human donor in good health. Some clones in this sample may be carry-over from other donors' samples. CDR3s include the opening cysteine and the closing phenylalanine or tryptophan. A D gene is named only where the DNA matches it firmly. For some rows the clone size is stated as once, few or many, or as a class when expanded; others skip it.

D gene,V gene,J gene,clone size,CDR3 protein,CDR3 DNA
NA,TRBV18,TRBJ1-6,many,CASSPNPQGRNSPLHF,TGTGCCAGCTCACCAAACCCCCAGGGTCGGAATTCACCCCTCCACTTT
TRBD1,TRBV7-2,TRBJ2-7,NA,CASSLTVGQPYEQYF,TGTGCCAGCAGCTTAACGGTGGGACAGCCCTACGAGCAGTACTTC
NA,TRBV29-1,TRBJ1-4,NA,CSVEAAGQSNEKLFF,TGCAGCGTTGAGGCGGCAGGACAGAGTAATGAAAAACTGTTTTTT
NA,TRBV27,TRBJ1-1,few,CASSFRGWNTEAFF,TGTGCCAGCAGTTTCAGGGGATGGAACACTGAAGCTTTCTTT
NA,TRBV5-1,TRBJ1-2,once,CASSHSADGYTF,TGCGCCAGCAGCCACTCGGCAGATGGCTACACCTTC
NA,TRBV7-2,TRBJ1-5,NA,CASSRRDDQPQHF,TGTGCCAGCAGTCGCAGGGACGATCAGCCCCAGCATTTT
NA,TRBV30,TRBJ1-1,many,CAWRAGATEAFF,TGTGCCTGGAGGGCAGGGGCCACTGAAGCTTTCTTT
NA,TRBV6-1,TRBJ1-6,NA,CASSEDPGGPSPLHF,TGTGCCAGCAGTGAAGATCCGGGGGGACCCTCACCCCTCCACTTT
NA,TRBV7-6,TRBJ2-5,many,CASSLVGSETQYF,TGTGCCAGCAGCTTAGTGGGGAGTGAGACCCAGTACTTC
NA,TRBV18,TRBJ2-2,NA,CASSPPAIGELFF,TGTGCCAGCTCACCACCGGCCATAGGGGAGCTGTTTTTT
NA,TRBV4-3,TRBJ1-1,many,CASSQTTGNTEAFF,TGCGCCAGCAGCCAAACGACAGGGAACACTGAAGCTTTCTTT
NA,TRBV5-6,TRBJ2-2,many,CASAPGRTGELFF,TGTGCCAGCGCCCCGGGGCGCACCGGGGAGCTGTTTTTT
NA,TRBV7-9,TRBJ1-4,few,CASSNPDEKLFF,TGTGCCAGCAGCAACCCGGATGAAAAACTGTTTTTT
TRBD1,TRBV5-1,TRBJ1-1,NA,CASSLVDRGGTEAFF,TGCGCCAGCAGCTTGGTGGACAGGGGTGGCACTGAAGCTTTCTTT
NA,TRBV6-2/TRBV6-3,TRBJ2-3,NA,CASRPTGDRSTDTQYF,TGTGCCAGCAGACCCACGGGGGACCGGAGCACAGATACGCAGTATTTT
TRBD2,TRBV3-1,TRBJ2-7,few,CASSTTSGVYEQYF,TGTGCCAGCAGCACGACTAGCGGGGTCTACGAGCAGTACTTC
TRBD1,TRBV5-6,TRBJ1-5,NA,CASSLQGTNQPQHF,TGTGCCAGCAGCCTACAGGGGACCAATCAGCCCCAGCATTTT
TRBD1,TRBV12-3/TRBV12-4,TRBJ1-1,many,CASRDRGNTEAFF,TGTGCCAGTAGGGACAGGGGCAACACTGAAGCTTTCTTT
TRBD2,TRBV5-6,TRBJ2-5,few,CASSLAREGKETQYF,TGTGCCAGCAGCTTGGCACGGGAGGGGAAAGAGACCCAGTACTTC
TRBD1,TRBV12-3/TRBV12-4,TRBJ1-1,NA,CASSLRGGYSEAFF,TGTGCCAGCAGTTTGAGAGGGGGCTACAGTGAAGCTTTCTTT
TRBD1,TRBV5-1,TRBJ2-7,many,CASSLEGTGGYEQYF,TGCGCCAGCAGCTTGGAAGGGACAGGGGGCTACGAGCAGTACTTC
TRBD2,TRBV5-1,TRBJ2-1,few,CASSAPGLAGYNEQFF,TGCGCCAGCAGCGCTCCGGGACTAGCGGGATACAATGAGCAGTTCTTC
NA,TRBV10-3,TRBJ1-1,many,CAISEGGEAFF,TGTGCCATCAGTGAGGGGGGTGAAGCTTTCTTT
NA,TRBV19,TRBJ2-3,NA,CASSSPAGGDTDTQYF,TGTGCCAGTAGCTCCCCCGCCGGAGGAGATACAGATACGCAGTATTTT
NA,TRBV7-2,TRBJ2-1,many,CASSLRRGGRASYNEQFF,TGTGCCAGCAGCTTGCGGAGAGGGGGGAGGGCCTCCTACAATGAGCAGTTCTTC
TRBD2,TRBV30,TRBJ2-1,many,CAWSVHGRLYNEQFF,TGTGCCTGGAGTGTACACGGGAGGCTCTACAATGAGCAGTTCTTC
NA,TRBV12-3/TRBV12-4,TRBJ1-1,many,CASSFNRRAEAFF,TGTGCCAGCAGTTTTAATCGAAGAGCTGAAGCTTTCTTT
NA,TRBV30,TRBJ1-1,NA,CAWSRGVDTEAFF,TGTGCCTGGAGCCGAGGGGTGGACACTGAAGCTTTCTTT
NA,TRBV7-9,TRBJ2-7,few,CASSKRAYEQYF,TGTGCCAGCAGCAAGAGGGCCTACGAGCAGTACTTC
NA,TRBV6-6,TRBJ1-5,few,CASSYSPQHF,TGTGCCAGCAGTTACTCCCCCCAGCATTTT
NA,TRBV19,TRBJ1-5,few,CASSIMGEASNQPQHF,TGTGCCAGTAGTATCATGGGAGAAGCTAGCAATCAGCCCCAGCATTTT
NA,TRBV12-3/TRBV12-4,TRBJ1-6,many,CASSSNNSPLHF,TGTGCCAGCAGCTCAAATAATTCACCCCTCCACTTT
TRBD2,TRBV12-3/TRBV12-4,TRBJ2-7,NA,CASSLDSWGGFTYEQYF,TGTGCCAGCAGTTTGGATAGTTGGGGAGGGTTTACGTACGAGCAGTACTTC
NA,TRBV5-1,TRBJ1-5,NA,CAQPQDTSNQPQHF,TGCGCCCAGCCGCAGGATACAAGCAATCAGCCCCAGCATTTT
NA,TRBV7-2,TRBJ2-1,NA,CASSLYRNEQFF,TGTGCCAGCAGCTTATACCGCAATGAGCAGTTCTTC
NA,TRBV7-7,TRBJ2-5,NA,CASSLAASFQETQYF,TGTGCCAGCAGCTTAGCGGCTTCCTTCCAAGAGACCCAGTACTTC
TRBD2,TRBV20-1,TRBJ2-1,many,CSAPNSGGGSYNEQFF,TGCAGTGCACCCAACAGCGGGGGGGGCTCCTACAATGAGCAGTTCTTC
NA,TRBV19,TRBJ2-6,NA,CASSTRSTSGANVLTF,TGTGCCAGTAGTACCCGATCTACTTCTGGGGCCAACGTCCTGACTTTC
NA,TRBV12-3/TRBV12-4,TRBJ1-4,many,CASSLTRANEKLFF,TGTGCCAGCAGTTTAACCAGGGCGAATGAAAAACTGTTTTTT
NA,TRBV20-1,TRBJ1-1,NA,CSAREIGPEAFF,TGCAGTGCTAGAGAGATAGGGCCTGAAGCTTTCTTT
NA,TRBV6-2/TRBV6-3,TRBJ2-7,few,CASAEEQGLYYEQYF,TGTGCCAGCGCCGAGGAGCAGGGACTTTACTACGAGCAGTACTTC
TRBD1,TRBV7-9,TRBJ2-7,many,CASSPPEQGANYEQYF,TGTGCCAGCAGCCCACCGGAACAGGGGGCTAACTACGAGCAGTACTTC
TRBD1,TRBV5-6,TRBJ1-4,few,CASSFGQGGNEKLFF,TGTGCCAGCAGCTTCGGACAGGGAGGTAATGAAAAACTGTTTTTT
NA,TRBV6-1,TRBJ1-5,few,CASRTYGGNQPQHF,TGTGCCAGCAGGACTTATGGAGGCAATCAGCCCCAGCATTTT
TRBD1,TRBV6-2/TRBV6-3,TRBJ2-7,few,CASKGTAYEQYF,TGTGCCAGCAAGGGGACAGCCTACGAGCAGTACTTC
TRBD1,TRBV12-3/TRBV12-4,TRBJ2-7,many,CASSLTGAPYEQYF,TGTGCCAGCAGTTTAACAGGGGCCCCCTACGAGCAGTACTTC
NA,TRBV27,TRBJ2-7,NA,CASSYRQTYEQYF,TGTGCCAGCAGCTACCGACAGACCTACGAGCAGTACTTC
NA,TRBV12-3/TRBV12-4,TRBJ2-7,few,CASSLAVQGSEQYF,TGTGCCAGCAGTTTAGCCGTACAGGGATCCGAGCAGTACTTC
TRBD2,TRBV7-9,TRBJ2-3,many,CASSLVHWTSGAGDTQYF,TGTGCCAGCAGCTTAGTCCACTGGACTAGCGGTGCGGGAGATACGCAGTATTTT
TRBD1,TRBV13,TRBJ1-2,many,CASSWGQAAGYTF,TGTGCCAGCAGCTGGGGACAGGCGGCTGGCTACACCTTC